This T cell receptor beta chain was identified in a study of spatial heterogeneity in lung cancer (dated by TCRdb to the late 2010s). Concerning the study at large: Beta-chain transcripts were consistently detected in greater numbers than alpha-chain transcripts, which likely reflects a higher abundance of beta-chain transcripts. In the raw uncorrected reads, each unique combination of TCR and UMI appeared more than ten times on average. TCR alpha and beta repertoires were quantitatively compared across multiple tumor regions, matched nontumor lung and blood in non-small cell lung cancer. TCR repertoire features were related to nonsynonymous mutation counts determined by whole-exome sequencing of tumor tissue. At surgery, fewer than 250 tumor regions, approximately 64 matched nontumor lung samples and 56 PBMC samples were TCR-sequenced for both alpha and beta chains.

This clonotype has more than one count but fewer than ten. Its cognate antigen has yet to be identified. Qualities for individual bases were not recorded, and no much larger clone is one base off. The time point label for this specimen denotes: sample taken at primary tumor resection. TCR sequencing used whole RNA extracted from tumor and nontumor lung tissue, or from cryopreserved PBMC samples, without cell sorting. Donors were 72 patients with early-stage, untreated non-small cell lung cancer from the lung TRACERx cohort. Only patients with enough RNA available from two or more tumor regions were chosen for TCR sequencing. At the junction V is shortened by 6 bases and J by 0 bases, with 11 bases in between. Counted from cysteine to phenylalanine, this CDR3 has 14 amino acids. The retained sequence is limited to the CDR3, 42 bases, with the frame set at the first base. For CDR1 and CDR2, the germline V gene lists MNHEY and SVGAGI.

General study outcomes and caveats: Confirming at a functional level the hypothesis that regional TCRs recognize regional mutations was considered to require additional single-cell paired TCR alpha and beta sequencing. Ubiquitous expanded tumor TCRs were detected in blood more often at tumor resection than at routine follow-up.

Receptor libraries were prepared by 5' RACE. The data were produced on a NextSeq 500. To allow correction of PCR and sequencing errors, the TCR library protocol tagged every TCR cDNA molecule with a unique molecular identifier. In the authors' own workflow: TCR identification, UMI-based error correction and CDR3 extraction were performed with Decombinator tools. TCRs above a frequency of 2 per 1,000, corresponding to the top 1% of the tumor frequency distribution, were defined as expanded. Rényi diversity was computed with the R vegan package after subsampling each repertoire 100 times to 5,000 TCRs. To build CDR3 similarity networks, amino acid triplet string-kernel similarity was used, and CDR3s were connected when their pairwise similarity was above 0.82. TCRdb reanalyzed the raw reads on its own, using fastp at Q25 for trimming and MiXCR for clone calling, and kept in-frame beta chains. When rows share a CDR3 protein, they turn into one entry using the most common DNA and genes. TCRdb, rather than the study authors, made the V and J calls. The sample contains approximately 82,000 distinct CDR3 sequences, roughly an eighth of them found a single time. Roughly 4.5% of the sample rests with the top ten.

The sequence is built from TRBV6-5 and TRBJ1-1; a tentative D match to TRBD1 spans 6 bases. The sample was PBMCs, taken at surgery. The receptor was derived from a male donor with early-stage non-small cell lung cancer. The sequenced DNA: TGTGCCAGCAGGGAGCGGGACATGAACACTGAAGCTTTCTTT. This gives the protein CASRERDMNTEAFF.